A selection of T cell receptor beta chains follows, all from one sample in a study of blood T cell repertoires in COVID-19. TCRdb's copy holds only in-frame clones and misses some; the assay was immunoSEQ multiplex PCR. The sample includes roughly 160,000 clones, 82% of them seen just once. What was sequenced was PBMCs or T cells enriched from blood (not recorded which). The receptors shown here come from a man over 45 who had recovered from COVID-19. Both conserved end residues are trimmed from each CDR3.

V gene	J gene	CDR3 protein
TRBV12-3/TRBV12-4	TRBJ2-1	ASSFFGRAGQF
TRBV27	TRBJ1-5	ASSSTGSTQH
TRBV18	TRBJ2-5	ASSPRSREETQY
TRBV18	TRBJ2-1	ASSLQGYEQF
TRBV27	TRBJ2-7	DPPRTRVYEQY
TRBV18	TRBJ2-5	ASSKGGVQETQY
TRBV24-1	TRBJ2-2	ATSDSGLSANTGELF
TRBV27	TRBJ2-1	ASSPGTSGYNEQF
TRBV30	TRBJ1-3	AWTRGYDTIY
TRBV28	TRBJ2-7	ASSTGIYEQY
TRBV9	TRBJ2-5	ASSVAGQVSGGQETQY
TRBV28	TRBJ1-6	AHTGSGSPLH
TRBV19	TRBJ2-7	ASSSRLADYEQY
TRBV5-1	TRBJ2-5	ASRLAGETQY
TRBV4-2	TRBJ2-1	ASSQDTAGGGGEQF
TRBV10-3	TRBJ1-4	AIRQSATNEKLF
TRBV25-1	TRBJ2-7	ASSEYGGTVPLEQY
TRBV14	TRBJ1-1	ASSQRTGAPEAF
TRBV6-1	TRBJ1-3	ASSEVPESSGNTIY
TRBV6-5	TRBJ2-3	ASSPRGTDTQY
TRBV24-1	TRBJ2-3	ATSGLAGEDTQY
TRBV19	TRBJ2-6	ASSIMASSSGANVLT
TRBV7-3	TRBJ2-1	ASSSAGTSGTSEQF
TRBV7-2	TRBJ2-7	ASSLVVTGVGYEQY
TRBV4-2	TRBJ2-1	ASSQDGRGAYNEQF
TRBV28	TRBJ2-5	ASRGGRETQY
TRBV19	TRBJ2-1	ASSIDSPGVGYNEQF
TRBV9	TRBJ1-3	ASSPRRQGGNTIY
TRBV6-1	TRBJ2-3	ASSEAGRDSRY
TRBV2	TRBJ2-7	ASSGSRHRVSYEQY
TRBV3-1/TRBV3-2	TRBJ2-7	ASSQVAGNHEQY
TRBV11-2	TRBJ2-3	ASSSLLALGPTDTQY
TRBV12-3/TRBV12-4	TRBJ1-2	ASRTGANYGYT
TRBV7-2	TRBJ1-2	ASSFMGQDYGYT
TRBV4-1	TRBJ2-1	ASSLQRGNNEQF
TRBV7-3	TRBJ2-5	ASSLTLAGVETQY
TRBV10-3	TRBJ1-1	ASRDRGQNNEAF
TRBV28	TRBJ2-1	ASRPSGEGFNEQF
TRBV28	TRBJ1-3	ASNDRWIGNTIY
TRBV18	TRBJ2-7	ASSPWGSSVYEQY
TRBV27	TRBJ2-5	ASSFTLGTTQETQY
TRBV5-1	TRBJ1-4	ASSLDTTNEKLF
TRBV7-8	TRBJ1-2	ASSLVPGHNYGYT
TRBV6-1	TRBJ1-3	ASSQGGAEVGNTIY
TRBV6-5	TRBJ2-2	ASSYAGGLGELF
TRBV5-1	TRBJ2-7	ASGGTGGEQY
TRBV6-4	TRBJ2-3	ASRTSGTADTQY
TRBV3-1/TRBV3-2	TRBJ2-3	ASSQGTAADTQY
TRBV5-4	TRBJ2-1	ASRTGLAGVDEQF